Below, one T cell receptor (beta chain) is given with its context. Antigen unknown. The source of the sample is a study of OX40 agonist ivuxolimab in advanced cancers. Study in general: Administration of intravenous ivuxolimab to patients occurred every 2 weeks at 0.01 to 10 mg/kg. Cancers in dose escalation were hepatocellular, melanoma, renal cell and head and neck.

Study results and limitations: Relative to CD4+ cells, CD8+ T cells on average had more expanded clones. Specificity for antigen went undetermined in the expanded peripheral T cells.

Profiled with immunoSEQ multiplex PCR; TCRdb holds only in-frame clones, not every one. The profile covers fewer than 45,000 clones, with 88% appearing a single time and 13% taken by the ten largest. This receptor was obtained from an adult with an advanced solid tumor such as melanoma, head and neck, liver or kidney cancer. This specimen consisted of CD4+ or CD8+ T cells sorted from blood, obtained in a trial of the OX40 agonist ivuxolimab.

Written as DNA, the CDR3 is TGTGCCGTCGGCCGGGACAGGGGTAAAGCTTTCTTT. It specifies CAVGRDRGKAFF. The rearrangement links TRBV28 to TRBJ1-1, with 10 bases fitting TRBD1. This CDR3 spans 12 amino acids. CDR1 and CDR2 (germline): MDHEN, SYDVKM. V shed 11 bases and J 9 bases; nucleotides not matched to a gene: 9.